Listed below are T cell receptor beta chains from one sample, sequenced in a study of OX40 agonist ivuxolimab in advanced cancers. The table came from immunoSEQ multiplex PCR; TCRdb's copy has only in-frame clones and leaves some out. The data contain about 80,000 clones, 94% of them singletons. Specimen: CD4+ or CD8+ T cells sorted from blood, collected in a trial of the OX40 agonist ivuxolimab. Receptors originate from an adult with an advanced solid tumor such as melanoma, head and neck, liver or kidney cancer. CDR3s include the opening cysteine and the closing phenylalanine or tryptophan. The D gene is left open where the match is weak. Rows may omit the clone size; those that give it use once, few, many or a size class.

j_call,v_call,clone_size,d_call,cdr3_aa,cdr3_nt
TRBJ1-5,TRBV4-1,once,TRBD1,CASSPGTGYVNQPQHF,TGCGCCAGCAGCCCCGGGACAGGGTACGTCAATCAGCCCCAGCATTTT
TRBJ1-4,TRBV6-1,-,-,CASSGRTDLNEKLFF,TGTGCCAGCAGTGGTCGGACAGATCTCAATGAAAAACTGTTTTTT
TRBJ1-2,TRBV20-1,-,-,CSARGGHGYTF,TGCAGTGCTCGGGGGGGCCATGGCTACACCTTC
TRBJ2-1,TRBV11-2,-,TRBD1,CASSSRDRQNNEQFF,TGTGCCAGCAGCTCCCGGGACAGACAGAACAATGAGCAGTTCTTC
TRBJ1-1,TRBV29-1,-,-,CSIYLMEGETLNTEAFF,TGCAGCATATACCTAATGGAGGGGGAAACTTTGAACACTGAAGCTTTCTTT
TRBJ2-7,TRBV4-3,-,TRBD2,CASSQEHLAGEYEQYF,TGCGCCAGCAGCCAAGAACACCTAGCGGGAGAATACGAGCAGTACTTC
TRBJ2-7,TRBV5-6,once,TRBD2,CASSPGGWPYEQYF,TGTGCCAGCAGCCCCGGGGGGTGGCCCTACGAGCAGTACTTC
TRBJ2-5,TRBV7-2,-,TRBD2,CASSLGTSGSTETQYF,TGTGCCAGCAGCTTGGGGACTAGCGGGAGTACAGAGACCCAGTACTTC
TRBJ2-1,TRBV7-2,-,TRBD2,CASSLGPPLAGDNEQFF,TGTGCCAGCAGCTTAGGCCCCCCACTAGCGGGAGACAATGAGCAGTTCTTC
TRBJ2-7,TRBV10-1,once,-,CASSEGRVPYEQYF,TGCGCCAGCAGTGAAGGTCGGGTTCCCTACGAGCAGTACTTC
TRBJ1-6,TRBV5-6,-,TRBD1,CASRRTGLRSPLHF,TGTGCCAGTCGTCGGACAGGGTTAAGGTCACCCCTCCACTTT
TRBJ2-4,TRBV6-5,-,TRBD2,CASSYSGGGIQYF,TGTGCCAGCAGTTACTCGGGGGGAGGGATTCAGTACTTC
TRBJ1-1,TRBV9,-,-,CASSGRDGRNTEAFF,TGTGCCAGCAGCGGCCGGGACGGCCGAAACACTGAAGCTTTCTTT
TRBJ2-5,TRBV11-2,-,-,CASSSTNSRTETQYF,TGTGCCAGCAGCTCGACCAACTCAAGGACAGAGACCCAGTACTTC
TRBJ1-6,TRBV15,-,TRBD1,CATSWGQGASYNSPLHF,TGTGCCACCAGCTGGGGACAGGGGGCCTCCTATAATTCACCCCTCCACTTT
TRBJ1-2,TRBV28,-,-,CASSLQGWGYTF,TGTGCCAGCAGTTTGCAGGGCTGGGGCTACACCTTC